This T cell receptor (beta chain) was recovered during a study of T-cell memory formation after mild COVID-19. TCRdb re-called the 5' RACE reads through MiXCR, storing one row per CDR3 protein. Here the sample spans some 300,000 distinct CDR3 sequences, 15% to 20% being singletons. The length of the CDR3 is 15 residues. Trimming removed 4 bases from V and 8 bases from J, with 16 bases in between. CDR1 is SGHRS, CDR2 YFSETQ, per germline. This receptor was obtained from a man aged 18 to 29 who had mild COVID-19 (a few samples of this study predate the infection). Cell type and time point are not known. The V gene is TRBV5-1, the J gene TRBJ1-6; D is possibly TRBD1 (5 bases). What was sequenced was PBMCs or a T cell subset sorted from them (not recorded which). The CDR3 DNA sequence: TGCGCCAGCAGCGGCGGCCAGGGAATCTATTCACCCCTCCACTTT. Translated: CASSGGQGIYSPLHF.